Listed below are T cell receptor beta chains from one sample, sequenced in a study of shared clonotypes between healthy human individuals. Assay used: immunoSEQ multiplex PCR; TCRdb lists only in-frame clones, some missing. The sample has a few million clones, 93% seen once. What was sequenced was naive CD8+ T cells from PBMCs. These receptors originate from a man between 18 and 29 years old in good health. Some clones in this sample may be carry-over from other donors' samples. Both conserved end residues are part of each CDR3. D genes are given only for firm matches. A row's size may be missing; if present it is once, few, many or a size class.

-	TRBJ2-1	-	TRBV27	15	CASSIGGNSYNEQFF	TGTGCCAGCAGCATAGGCGGAAACTCCTACAATGAGCAGTTCTTC
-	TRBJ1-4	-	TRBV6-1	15	CASSRSLTDNEKLFF	TGTGCCAGCAGTAGATCCCTTACCGATAATGAAAAACTGTTTTTT
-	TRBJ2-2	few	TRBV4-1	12	CASRRDTGELFF	TGCGCCAGCCGGAGGGACACCGGGGAGCTGTTTTTT
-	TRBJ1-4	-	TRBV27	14	CASSEWGAEEKLFF	TGTGCCAGCAGTGAATGGGGAGCTGAAGAAAAACTGTTTTTT
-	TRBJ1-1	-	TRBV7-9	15	CASSLVGQLNTEAFF	TGTGCCAGCAGCTTAGTTGGGCAGCTCAACACTGAAGCTTTCTTT
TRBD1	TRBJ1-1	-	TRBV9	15	CASSTGVAMNTEAFF	TGTGCCAGCAGCACAGGGGTTGCGATGAACACTGAAGCTTTCTTT
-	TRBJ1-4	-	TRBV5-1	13	CASSWSLGEKLFF	TGCGCCAGCAGCTGGAGTCTCGGTGAAAAACTGTTTTTT
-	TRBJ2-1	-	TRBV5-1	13	CASSLTAYNEQFF	TGCGCCAGCAGCCTAACAGCCTACAATGAGCAGTTCTTC
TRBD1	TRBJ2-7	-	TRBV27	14	CASSLTGQGYEQYF	TGTGCCAGCAGTTTAACGGGACAGGGGTACGAGCAGTACTTC
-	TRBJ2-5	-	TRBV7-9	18	CASSLLVDRGLLQETQYF	TGTGCCAGCAGCTTATTAGTGGATAGGGGCCTACTCCAAGAGACTCAGTACTTC
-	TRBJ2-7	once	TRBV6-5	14	CASSQAGFSYEQYF	TGTGCCAGCAGTCAAGCAGGGTTCTCCTACGAGCAGTACTTC